The sequence of this T cell receptor (beta chain) was determined in a study of T cell changes during pregnancy in multiple sclerosis. From germline, CDR1 is SGHTA and CDR2 FQGNSA. The CDR3 is made up of 15 amino acids. V lost 0 bases, J lost 3 bases, and 3 bases stayed unmatched. Sequenced by immunoSEQ multiplex PCR; TCRdb stores in-frame clones only, minus some. The sample consists of approximately 50,000 clones, 90% to 95% of them appearing once. The chain joins TRBV7-2 to TRBJ2-7; 9 bases agree with TRBD2. The specimen was CD8+ T cells from peripheral blood mononuclear cells, collected after pregnancy. The origin of this receptor is a female donor with multiple sclerosis, enrolled in a pregnancy study. The CDR3 DNA reads TGTGCCAGCAGCTTAGCAGGCGGGGGGGGCTACGAGCAGTACTTC. Protein product: CASSLAGGGGYEQYF. The full variable domain, its missing parts supplied by reference TRBV7-2 and TRBJ2-7, is GAGVSQSPSNKVTEKGKDVELRCDPISGHTALYWYRQSLGQGLEFLIYFQGNSAPDKSGLPSDRFSAERTGGSVSTLTIQRTQQEDSAVYLCASSLAGGGGYEQYFGPGTRLTVT.